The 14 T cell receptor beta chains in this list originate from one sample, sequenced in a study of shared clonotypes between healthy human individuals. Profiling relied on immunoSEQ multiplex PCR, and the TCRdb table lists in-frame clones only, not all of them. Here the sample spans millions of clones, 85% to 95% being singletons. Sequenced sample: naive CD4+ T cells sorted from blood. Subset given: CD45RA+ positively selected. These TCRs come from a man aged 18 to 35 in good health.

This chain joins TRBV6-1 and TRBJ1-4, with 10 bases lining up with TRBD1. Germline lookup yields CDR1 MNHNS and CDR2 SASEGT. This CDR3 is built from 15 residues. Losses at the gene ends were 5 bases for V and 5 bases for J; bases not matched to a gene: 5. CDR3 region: CASSPQDRGNEKLFF. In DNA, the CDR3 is TGTGCCAGCAGTCCGCAGGACAGGGGGAATGAAAAACTGTTTTTT.

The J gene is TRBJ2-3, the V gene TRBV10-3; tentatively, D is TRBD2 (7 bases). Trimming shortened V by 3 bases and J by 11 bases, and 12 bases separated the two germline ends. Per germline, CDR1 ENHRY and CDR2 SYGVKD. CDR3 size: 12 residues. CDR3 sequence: CAISEGGALQYF. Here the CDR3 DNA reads TGTGCCATCAGTGAAGGGGGGGCCCTGCAGTATTTT.

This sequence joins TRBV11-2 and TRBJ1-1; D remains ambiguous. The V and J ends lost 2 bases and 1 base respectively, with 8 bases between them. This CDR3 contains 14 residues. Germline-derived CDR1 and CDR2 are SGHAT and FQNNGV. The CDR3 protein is CASSLTDTNTEAFF. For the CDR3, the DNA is TGTGCCAGCAGCTTAACCGATACGAACACTGAAGCTTTCTTT.

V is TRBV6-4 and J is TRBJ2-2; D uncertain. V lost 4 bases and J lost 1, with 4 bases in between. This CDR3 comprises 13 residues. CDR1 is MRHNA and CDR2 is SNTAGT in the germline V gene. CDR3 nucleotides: TGTGCCAGCAGTGGAGTGAACACCGGGGAGCTGTTTTTT. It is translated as CASSGVNTGELFF.

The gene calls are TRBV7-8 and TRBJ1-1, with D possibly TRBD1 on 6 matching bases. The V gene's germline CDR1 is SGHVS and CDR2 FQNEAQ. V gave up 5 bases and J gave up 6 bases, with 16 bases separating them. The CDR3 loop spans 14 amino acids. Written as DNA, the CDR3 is TGTGCCAGCAGCCCCTACAGGGAAAACGCTGAAGCTTTCTTT. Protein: CASSPYRENAEAFF.

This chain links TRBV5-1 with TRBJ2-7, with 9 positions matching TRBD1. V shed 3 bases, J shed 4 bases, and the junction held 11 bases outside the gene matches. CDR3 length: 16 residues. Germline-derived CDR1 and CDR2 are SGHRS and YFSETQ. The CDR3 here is CASSSYPGTGMYEQYF. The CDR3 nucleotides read TGCGCCAGCAGCTCGTACCCCGGGACAGGGATGTACGAGCAGTACTTC.

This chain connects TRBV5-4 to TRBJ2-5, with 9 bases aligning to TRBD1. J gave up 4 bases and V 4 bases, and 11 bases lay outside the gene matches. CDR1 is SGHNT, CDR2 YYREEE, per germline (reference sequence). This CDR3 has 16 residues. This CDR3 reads CASSHGTGQFSETQYF. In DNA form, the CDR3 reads TGTGCCAGCAGCCATGGGACAGGGCAATTCTCAGAGACCCAGTACTTC.

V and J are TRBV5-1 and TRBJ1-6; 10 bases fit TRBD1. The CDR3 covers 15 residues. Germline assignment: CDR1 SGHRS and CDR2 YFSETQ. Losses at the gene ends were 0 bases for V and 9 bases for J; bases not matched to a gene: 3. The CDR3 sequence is CASSLETGGGSPLHF. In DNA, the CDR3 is TGCGCCAGCAGCTTGGAGACAGGGGGCGGTTCACCCCTCCACTTT.

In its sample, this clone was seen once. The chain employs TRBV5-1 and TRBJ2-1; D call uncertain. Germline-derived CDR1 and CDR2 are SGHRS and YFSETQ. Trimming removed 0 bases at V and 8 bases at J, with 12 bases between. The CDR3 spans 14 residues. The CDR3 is CASSLVGIKDEQFF. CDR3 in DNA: TGCGCCAGCAGCTTGGTGGGAATAAAGGATGAGCAGTTCTTC.

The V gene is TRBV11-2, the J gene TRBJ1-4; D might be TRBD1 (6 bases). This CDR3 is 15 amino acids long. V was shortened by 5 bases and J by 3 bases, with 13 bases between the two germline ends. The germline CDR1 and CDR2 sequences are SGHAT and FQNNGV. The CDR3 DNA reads TGTGCCAGCAGCGATCCAGGGGAGGCTAATGAAAAACTGTTTTTT. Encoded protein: CASSDPGEANEKLFF.

In DNA form, the CDR3 reads TGCGCCAGCAGTGAGTCTCCTGGGTATAGCAATCAGCCCCAGCATTTT. This codes for CASSESPGYSNQPQHF. The V call is TRBV10-2, the J call TRBJ1-5, with no clear D. This CDR3 comprises 16 residues. Germline CDR1 is WSHSY and CDR2 is SAAADI. Trimming left V 0 bases short and J 0 bases short, with 9 bases between.

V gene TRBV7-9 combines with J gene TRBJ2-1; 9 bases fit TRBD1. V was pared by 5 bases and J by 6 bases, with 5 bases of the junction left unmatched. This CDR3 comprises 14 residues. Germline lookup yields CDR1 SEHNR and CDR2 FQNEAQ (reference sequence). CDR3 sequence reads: CASSKGTGINEQFF. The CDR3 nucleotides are TGTGCCAGCAGCAAAGGGACAGGGATCAATGAGCAGTTCTTC.

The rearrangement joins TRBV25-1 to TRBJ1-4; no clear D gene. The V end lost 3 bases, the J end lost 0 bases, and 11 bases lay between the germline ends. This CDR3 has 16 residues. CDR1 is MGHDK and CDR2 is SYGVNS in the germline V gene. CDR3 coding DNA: TGTGCCAGCAGTGAGATGAACAGTGCAACTAATGAAAAACTGTTTTTT. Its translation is CASSEMNSATNEKLFF.

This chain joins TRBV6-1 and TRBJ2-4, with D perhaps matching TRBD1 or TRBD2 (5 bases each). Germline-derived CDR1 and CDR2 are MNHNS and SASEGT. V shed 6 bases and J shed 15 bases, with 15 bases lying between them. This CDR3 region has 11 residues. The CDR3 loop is CASSEGRIPYF. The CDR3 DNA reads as TGTGCCAGCAGCGAGGGACGGATCCCGTACTTC.